The 27 T cell receptor beta chains listed next were all sequenced from one sample in a study of OX40 agonist ivuxolimab in advanced cancers. Clones were read by immunoSEQ multiplex PCR, and TCRdb kept only the in-frame ones, dropping some. The sample yields tens of thousands of clones, 80% to 90% seen once. Sequenced material: CD4+ or CD8+ T cells sorted from blood, taken in a trial of the OX40 agonist ivuxolimab. The source is an adult with an advanced solid tumor such as melanoma, head and neck, liver or kidney cancer.

The chain joins TRBV4-1 to TRBJ2-5, with D possibly matching TRBD1 (6 bases). V was trimmed by 4 bases and J by 3 bases, leaving 18 bases between them. This CDR3 comprises 16 residues. From germline, CDR1 is MGHRA and CDR2 YSYEKL. The CDR3 protein is CASSLWDTEMEETQYF. CDR3 nucleotide sequence: TGCGCCAGCAGCCTCTGGGACACCGAAATGGAAGAGACCCAGTACTTC.

The V and J genes are TRBV30 and TRBJ1-1; possibly TRBD1 for D (5 bases). Germline V lookup: CDR1 GTSNPN, CDR2 SVGIG (reference sequence). Trimming removed 2 bases from V and 8 bases from J, with 12 bases in between. The CDR3 is 12 amino acids. The CDR3 nucleotides are TGTGCCTGGAGTCCCCGGGGGTTCGAAGCTTTCTTT. It encodes CAWSPRGFEAFF.

The CDR3 protein is CASSLVMGEGMNTEAFF. The DNA of the CDR3 is TGTGCCAGCAGCTTAGTGATGGGGGAGGGGATGAACACTGAAGCTTTCTTT. J is TRBJ1-1 and V is TRBV11-2, with a weak D call TRBD1 (5 bases). Germline lookup yields CDR1 SGHAT and CDR2 FQNNGV. The CDR3 is made up of 17 amino acids. V was pared by 1 base and J by 0 bases, with 15 bases between.

V usage is TRBV27 and J usage is TRBJ2-1, with a possible D match to TRBD1 (6 bases). Germline V gene lookup returns CDR1 MNHEY and CDR2 SMNVEV (reference sequence). The CDR3 has 14 residues. Trimming removed 1 base at V and 6 bases at J, with 10 bases between. CDR3 DNA sequence: TGTGCCAGCAGTTTATTCGAACAGGGCAATGAGCAGTTCTTC. Its translation is CASSLFEQGNEQFF.

CDR3 protein: CASSLRGDTSTDTQYF. The CDR3 nucleotides read TGTGCCAGCAGTCTGCGGGGGGATACTAGCACAGATACGCAGTATTTT. The chain links TRBV6-6 to TRBJ2-3, with 8 bases aligning to TRBD2. The CDR3 sequence is 16 residues long. CDR1 is MNHNY, CDR2 SVGAGI, per germline (reference sequence). With V trimmed by 5 bases and J by 0 bases, 7 bases remained unmatched.

The V gene is TRBV25-1, the J gene TRBJ2-7; D is possibly TRBD1 (7 bases). The CDR3 covers 12 residues. Trimming stripped 6 bases from V and 6 bases from J, with 12 bases between. In germline, CDR1 is MGHDK, CDR2 SYGVNS. The CDR3 region is CASREGAGEQYF. DNA of the CDR3: TGTGCCAGCAGGGAGGGGGCCGGCGAGCAGTACTTC.

V usage is TRBV28 and J usage is TRBJ1-4, with TRBD1 matching over 10 bases. The CDR3 covers 14 residues. The V and J ends lost 4 bases and 7 bases, in that order; junction bases with no gene match: 3. The germline V gene has CDR1 MDHEN and CDR2 SYDVKM. The DNA for the CDR3 is TGTGCCAGCAGTTCGGGACAGGGGCGTGAAAAACTGTTTTTT. Amino acids: CASSSGQGREKLFF.

This rearrangement joins TRBV9 to TRBJ2-2, with TRBD2 matching 11 bases. Germline values: CDR1 SGDLS, CDR2 YYNGEE. The CDR3 length is 19 residues. Trimming cost V 0 bases and J 6 bases; bases outside gene matches: 13. CDR3 coding DNA: TGTGCCAGCAGCGTAGGGACCCAATCTAGCGGGAGGTTCGCCGGGGAGCTGTTTTTT. Amino acid sequence: CASSVGTQSSGRFAGELFF.

The chain links TRBV5-1 to TRBJ2-1, with a possible D match to TRBD1 (6 bases). CDR3 length equals 14 residues. The germline V gene encodes CDR1 SGHRS and CDR2 YFSETQ. Trimming stripped 4 bases from V and 4 bases from J, with 12 bases between. CDR3 residues: CASSPGQTYNEQFF. CDR3 bases: TGCGCCAGCAGCCCCGGACAGACTTACAATGAGCAGTTCTTC.

V is TRBV7-6 and J is TRBJ1-1; 8 positions match TRBD1. The CDR3 has 12 amino acids. Trimming at V came to 1 base and at J to 8 bases, leaving 0 bases not matched to a gene. From germline, CDR1 is SGHVS and CDR2 FNYEAQ. CDR3 nucleotide sequence: TGTGCCAGCAGCTTAGGGACAGGGGAAGCTTTCTTT. Translation gives CASSLGTGEAFF.

The chain couples TRBV2 to TRBJ2-5; D not certain. This CDR3 comprises 13 residues. The V gene's germline CDR1 is SNHLY and CDR2 FYNNEI. V gave up 0 bases and J gave up 5 bases, with 7 bases separating them. The CDR3 spells CASSEAPGETQYF. CDR3 nucleotides: TGTGCCAGCAGTGAAGCCCCCGGGGAGACCCAGTACTTC.

The rearrangement joins TRBV29-1 to TRBJ1-1; 10 nucleotides align to TRBD1. CDR1 and CDR2 from the germline V gene are SQVTM and ANQGSEA. V trimming: 4 bases; J trimming: 0 bases; junction bases outside the gene matches: 5. This CDR3 has 15 amino acids. CDR3 in amino acids: CSVVGQGWMNTEAFF. The CDR3 DNA follows: TGCAGCGTTGTGGGACAGGGGTGGATGAACACTGAAGCTTTCTTT. The entire variable domain, with the rest obtained from reference TRBV29-1 and TRBJ1-1, is as follows: SAVISQKPSRDICQRGTSLTIQCQVDSQVTMMFWYRQQPGQSLTLIATANQGSEATYESGFVIDKFPISRPNLTFSTLTVSNMSPEDSSIYLCSVVGQGWMNTEAFFGQGTRLTVV.

The V and J genes are TRBV4-3 and TRBJ1-5; no clear D. The V and J ends lost 2 bases and 1 base respectively, with 9 bases between them. Germline V gene sequence: CDR1 LGHNA, CDR2 YSLEER. The CDR3 spans 15 residues. CDR3 in amino acids: CASSQRTSSNQPQHF. As DNA, the CDR3 is TGCGCCAGCAGCCAAAGGACTTCCAGCAATCAGCCCCAGCATTTT.

The chain joins TRBV7-9 to TRBJ2-7, with 7 bases fitting TRBD1. The CDR3 covers 14 residues. Germline V gene lookup returns CDR1 SEHNR and CDR2 FQNEAQ (reference sequence). With 1 base clipped from V and 2 bases from J, the junction kept 2 bases outside the gene matches. The CDR3 nucleotides are TGTGCCAGCAGCTTAGACAGGGGTACCTACGAGCAGTACTTC. Its translation: CASSLDRGTYEQYF.

This chain links TRBV30 with TRBJ1-4; 7 nucleotides agree with TRBD1. Germline V lookup: CDR1 GTSNPN, CDR2 SVGIG (reference sequence). Unmatched junction bases numbered 9, after V lost 1 base and J lost 7 bases. The CDR3 has 15 amino acids. CDR3 bases: TGTGCCTGGAGTGGTGGACAGGATGGGAGTGAAAAACTGTTTTTT. Protein sequence: CAWSGGQDGSEKLFF.

The V and J genes are TRBV4-3 and TRBJ2-1; TRBD2 matches 10 bases. The CDR3 loop spans 15 amino acids. Germline CDR1 reads LGHNA; CDR2 reads YSLEER. Trimming removed 0 bases from V and 12 bases from J; junction bases left unmatched: 8. The CDR3 nucleotides are TGCGCCAGCAGCCAAGATAATGGACTAGCGGCACGGCAGTTCTTC. Translating it yields CASSQDNGLAARQFF.

V usage is TRBV7-2 and J usage is TRBJ2-7, with D perhaps matching TRBD1 or TRBD2 (6 bases each). In germline, CDR1 is SGHTA, CDR2 FQGNSA. The germline V and J ends were trimmed by 5 bases and 2 bases, with 16 bases remaining between them. The CDR3 is made up of 15 amino acids. CDR3 sequence: CASSPGQRAPYEQYF. CDR3 DNA sequence: TGTGCCAGCAGCCCCGGACAGCGGGCCCCCTACGAGCAGTACTTC.

This clone was counted only a few times. The chain employs TRBV2 and TRBJ1-5; no clear D. The CDR3 runs 14 residues. The germline V gene has CDR1 SNHLY and CDR2 FYNNEI. Trimming cost V 1 base and J 1 base, with 5 bases left between them. CDR3: CASSEGLSNQPQHF. The CDR3 region has the DNA TGTGCCAGCAGTGAAGGGCTGAGCAATCAGCCCCAGCATTTT.

This clone was seen once. J is TRBJ1-6 and V is TRBV9; 7 positions match TRBD1. Looked up from germline, CDR1 is SGDLS and CDR2 is YYNGEE. This CDR3 region has 14 residues. V dropped 3 bases and J dropped 7; count of bases not matched to a gene: 4. The DNA of the CDR3 is TGTGCCAGCAGCGCGACAGGGAAGAATTCACCCCTCCACTTT. Amino acid sequence: CASSATGKNSPLHF.

The V gene is TRBV9, the J gene TRBJ2-7; 9 positions agree with TRBD2. The CDR3 is 16 amino acids. CDR1 and CDR2 (germline): SGDLS, YYNGEE. With 3 bases clipped from V and 5 bases from J, the junction kept 12 bases outside the gene matches. The CDR3 DNA reads TGTGCCAGCAGCGCGCCTGTTGCGGGAGGGCCCCACGAGCAGTACTTC. It yields the protein CASSAPVAGGPHEQYF.

This chain links TRBV7-2 with TRBJ1-3, with D uncertain. Germline V lookup: CDR1 SGHTA, CDR2 FQGNSA. Trimming removed 5 bases from V and 4 bases from J, with 15 bases in between. CDR3 size: 15 residues. DNA for the CDR3: TGTGCCAGCAGCCCCCGGGGTCTGGGAGGAAACACCATATATTTT. Protein product: CASSPRGLGGNTIYF.

The count of this clone is one. The genes are TRBV6-5 and TRBJ1-1; D is possibly TRBD1 (5 bases). The CDR3 runs 12 residues. The germline V gene has CDR1 MNHEY and CDR2 SVGAGI. Trimming cost V 10 bases and J 0 bases, with 9 bases left between them. CDR3 sequence reads: CATGRMNTEAFF. The CDR3 DNA sequence: TGTGCCACGGGACGGATGAACACTGAAGCTTTCTTT.

The chain is built from TRBV5-6 and TRBJ2-3; the match to TRBD1 covers 10 bases. The germline V gene encodes CDR1 SGHDT and CDR2 YYEEEE. The junction had 3 bases not matched to a gene; V was cut back by 2 bases and J by 0 bases. CDR3 length equals 16 residues. The CDR3 protein is CASSFSTGGSTDTQYF. The DNA for the CDR3 is TGTGCCAGCAGCTTCTCGACAGGGGGCAGCACAGATACGCAGTATTTT.

V usage is TRBV19 and J usage is TRBJ1-2, with D hard to call. Per the germline V gene, CDR1 is LNHDA and CDR2 is SQIVND (reference sequence). The V gene lost 1 base and the J gene lost 3 bases, with 18 bases spanning the gap. The CDR3 extends over 17 amino acids. The CDR3 spells CASSIGRLNKQDYGYTF. For the CDR3, the DNA is TGTGCCAGTAGTATAGGGCGGCTAAACAAGCAAGACTATGGCTACACCTTC.

The rearrangement uses TRBV18 and TRBJ2-1; unclear D gene. Germline V gene lookup returns CDR1 KGHSH and CDR2 LQKENI. Trimming pared 2 bases from V and 6 bases from J, leaving 8 bases between. The CDR3 is 13 residues long. The CDR3 DNA is TGTGCCAGCTCACCATCGGGCGGCAATGAGCAGTTCTTC. Translated: CASSPSGGNEQFF.

The chain uses TRBV30 and TRBJ1-6; 7 positions match TRBD1. The CDR3 runs to 19 residues. V shed 4 bases and J 2 bases; nucleotides not matched to a gene: 17. Germline values: CDR1 GTSNPN, CDR2 SVGIG (reference sequence). The CDR3 protein is CAWTLSSTYRGAYNSPLHF. In DNA form, the CDR3 reads TGTGCCTGGACCCTCTCCTCTACCTACAGGGGTGCCTATAATTCACCCCTCCACTTT.

The J gene is TRBJ2-1, the V gene TRBV12-5, with TRBD1 matching over 7 bases. V lost 9 bases to trimming and J lost 7 bases; unmatched junction nucleotides: 3. The CDR3 totals 11 residues. In germline, CDR1 is LGHNT, CDR2 FRNRAP. The CDR3 here is CASSRGNEQFF. CDR3 coding DNA: TGTGCTAGCAGCAGGGGGAATGAGCAGTTCTTC.